Listed below are T cell receptor beta chains from one sample, sequenced in a study of T cells after yellow fever vaccination. TCRdb fed the 5' RACE reads into MiXCR, producing one record per CDR3 protein. The sample carries about 430,000 distinct CDR3 sequences, over 15% recorded once. The sequences come from PBMCs, collected before the yellow fever booster vaccination. These receptors all come from a man aged 18 to 30 who received the YFV17D yellow fever vaccine. CDR3s include the opening cysteine and the closing phenylalanine or tryptophan. A D gene is named only where the DNA matches it firmly. Size is omitted from some rows. Given values are once, few, many or a class for expanded clones.

NA | 17 | NA | TRBJ2-7 | TRBV12-3/TRBV12-4 | TGTGCCAGCAGTCCTCCAGGGGCTAGCGGACTGCCCTACGAGCAGTACTTC | CASSPPGASGLPYEQYF
once | 15 | NA | TRBJ1-1 | TRBV4-3 | TGCGCCAGCAGCCAAGATTTCATCCACCACACTGAAGCTTTCTTT | CASSQDFIHHTEAFF
NA | 13 | NA | TRBJ2-1 | TRBV12-3/TRBV12-4 | TGTGCCAGCAGCGTAGACTCCCGCAATGAGCAGTTCTTC | CASSVDSRNEQFF
few | 15 | TRBD2 | TRBJ2-1 | TRBV7-3 | TGTGCCAGCAGCTTAAACGGGGGGGCCCACAATGAGCAGTTCTTC | CASSLNGGAHNEQFF
few | 15 | TRBD2 | TRBJ2-2 | TRBV6-4 | TGTGCCATCCCCTTGCGGGGGGCGAACACCGGGGAGCTGTTTTTT | CAIPLRGANTGELFF
NA | 13 | NA | TRBJ2-2 | TRBV6-1 | TGTGCCAGCAATAACGGAGGGGTCGGGGAGCTGTTTTTT | CASNNGGVGELFF
NA | 14 | NA | TRBJ1-1 | TRBV10-3 | TGTGCCATCAGTGACCCAGCCTCGAACACTGAAGCTTTCTTT | CAISDPASNTEAFF
few | 16 | TRBD1 | TRBJ2-2 | TRBV11-2 | TGTGCCAGCAGCTTATCTGGCAGGGGGCTCGCCGGGGAGCTGTTTTTT | CASSLSGRGLAGELFF
NA | 15 | NA | TRBJ2-2 | TRBV7-9 | TGTGCCAGCAGCTCTTCATGGGTCCGGGCCGGGGAGCTGTTTTTT | CASSSSWVRAGELFF
many | 14 | TRBD1 | TRBJ2-2 | TRBV20-1 | TGCAGCGCCTCGGGACAGGGGAACACCGGGGAGCTGTTTTTT | CSASGQGNTGELFF
few | 16 | TRBD1 | TRBJ1-4 | TRBV4-3 | TGCGCCAGCAGCCAAGGCCCAGGGGGCGGAAGAGAAAAACTGTTTTTT | CASSQGPGGGREKLFF
NA | 15 | TRBD2 | TRBJ2-3 | TRBV20-1 | TGCAGTACGAAACCAGCGGGGGCCCCCACAGATACGCAGTATTTT | CSTKPAGAPTDTQYF
NA | 14 | NA | TRBJ1-1 | TRBV19 | TGTGCCAGTAGTAGAAAAACAGGGCCCACTGAAGCTTTCTTT | CASSRKTGPTEAFF
few | 13 | TRBD1 | TRBJ1-5 | TRBV6-5 | TGTGCCAGCAGTGACAGGGTCGGTCAGCCCCAGCATTTT | CASSDRVGQPQHF
few | 16 | NA | TRBJ1-1 | TRBV4-3 | TGCGCCAGCAGCCAAGAAATGGGGAGGGCGAACACTGAAGCTTTCTTT | CASSQEMGRANTEAFF
NA | 13 | NA | TRBJ1-4 | TRBV11-2 | TGTGCCAGCAGCCTCCATCCCGGGTCCCCAAGGTTTTTT | CASSLHPGSPRFF
NA | 12 | NA | TRBJ1-6 | TRBV18 | TGTGCCAGCTCACCAGTTAATTCACCCCTCCACTTT | CASSPVNSPLHF
many | 14 | NA | TRBJ1-5 | TRBV6-6 | TGTGCCAGCTTTGAGCCGGCGGAGGCTCAGCCCCAGCATTTT | CASFEPAEAQPQHF
few | 14 | TRBD2 | TRBJ2-5 | TRBV7-8 | TGTGCCAGCAGCTCCCAAAGACTAGCTAAGACCCAGTACTTC | CASSSQRLAKTQYF